Below are 2 T cell receptor beta chains sequenced from a single sample in a study of T cell repertoires in cytomegalovirus infection (dated by TCRdb to between 2018 and 2020). Sequenced on an Illumina HiSeq 1500. Using fastp at Q25 and MiXCR, TCRdb reprocessed the public reads and kept productive beta chains. Every distinct CDR3 protein forms one entry, paired with its most common genes and DNA. Within this sample are about 450,000 distinct CDR3 sequences, with 30% to 40% of them counted one time only. Approximately 15% of the sample is taken by the ten largest. Sequencing was done on a sample of PBMCs. The source is a human donor in good health (CMV status not recorded). Some clones in this sample may be carry-over from other donors' samples.

This clonotype was counted at least ten times. The chain joins TRBV7-8 to TRBJ2-7; 8 nucleotides line up with TRBD1. V shed 5 bases, J shed 2 bases, and the junction held 8 bases outside the gene matches. This CDR3 comprises 15 residues. Germline V gene sequence: CDR1 SGHVS, CDR2 FQNEAQ. CDR3 nucleotide sequence: TGTGCCAGCAGCCCTACAAGGACAGGGACCTACGAGCAGTACTTC. Translating gives CASSPTRTGTYEQYF.

This clonotype was detected a few times. In DNA form, the CDR3 reads TGTGCCAGCAGCTTAGCGGGGCCCTTTCGGACAGATACGCAGTATTTT. Amino acids: CASSLAGPFRTDTQYF. V and J are TRBV7-2 and TRBJ2-3; TRBD1 might be the D (5 bases). Trimming pared 0 bases from V and 3 bases from J, leaving 13 bases between. This CDR3 has 16 residues. Germline CDR1 reads SGHTA; CDR2 reads FQGNSA.